One sample yielded the 2 T cell receptor beta chains listed below, sequenced in a study of shared clonotypes between healthy human individuals (TCRdb year 2020). CD8 naive samples were obtained by positive selection for CCR7 among CD45RO-negative cells, yielding a CD45RA+CCR7+ population from which TemRA cells were excluded. To prepare the library, the immunoSEQ multiplex PCR assay was applied. The immuneACCESS repertoire file appears here via TCRdb, limited to in-frame rearrangements. These files lack a portion of the clones; in checked studies, under half of the deficit traces to unresolved V genes, and the cause of the others is not known. The sample table records around 2,000,000 clones; roughly 91% of these occur just once. About 1.5% of the sample belongs to the ten largest clones. The sample taken for sequencing was naive CD8+ T cells from PBMCs. What the cell subset or site label conveys for this sample: CD45RA+CCR7+. These receptors originate from a man aged 18-30 years in good health. Some clones in this sample may be carry-over from other donors' samples.

V is TRBV29-1 and J is TRBJ2-5; 7 nucleotides agree with TRBD1. The DNA end favors TRBJ2-7, so the J call may be wrong. This CDR3 has 14 amino acids. Germline CDR1 and CDR2: SQVTM and ANQGSEA. Written as DNA, the CDR3 is TGCAGCGTAGTACACAGGGGCGCTTCCTACGAGCAGTACTTC. The encoded protein is CSVVHRGASYEQYF.

Only one count was recorded for this clone. This chain links TRBV14 with TRBJ1-2, with 9 bases matching TRBD1. Germline trimming cut 5 bases from V and 8 bases from J; bases unmatched to any gene: 9. This CDR3 spans 14 amino acids. Looked up from germline, CDR1 is SGHDN and CDR2 is FVKESK. For the CDR3, the DNA is TGTGCCAGCAGCGAGAGAGGGACAGGGACCGGCTACACCTTC. Residues: CASSERGTGTGYTF. The full variable domain, with the rest looked up from reference TRBV14 and TRBJ1-2, is EAGVTQFPSHSVIEKGQTVTLRCDPISGHDNLYWYRRVMGKEIKFLLHFVKESKQDESGMPNNRFLAERTGGTYSTLKVQPAELEDSGVYFCASSERGTGTGYTFGSGTRLTVV.